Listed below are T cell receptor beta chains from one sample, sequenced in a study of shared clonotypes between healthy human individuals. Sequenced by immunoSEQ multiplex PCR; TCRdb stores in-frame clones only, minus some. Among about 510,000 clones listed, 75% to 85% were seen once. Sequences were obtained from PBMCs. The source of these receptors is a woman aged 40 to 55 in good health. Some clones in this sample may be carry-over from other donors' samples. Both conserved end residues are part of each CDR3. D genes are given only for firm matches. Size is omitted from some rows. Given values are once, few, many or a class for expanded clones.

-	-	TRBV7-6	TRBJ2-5	TGTGCCAGCAGCTTAGACTTGAAGACCCAGTACTTC	CASSLDLKTQYF
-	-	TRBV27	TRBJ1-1	TGTGCCAGCAGTCCCAGGGTACTAACTGAAGCTTTCTTT	CASSPRVLTEAFF
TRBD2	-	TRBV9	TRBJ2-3	TGTGCCAGCAGCTATAGCCCTAGCGGGACGAGCACAGATACGCAGTATTTT	CASSYSPSGTSTDTQYF
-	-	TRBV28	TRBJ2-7	TGTGCCAGCACTTTAGGGGTGGGAACCAACTACGAGCAGTACTTC	CASTLGVGTNYEQYF
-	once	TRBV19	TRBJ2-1	TGTGCCAGTAGTATAGCAGGGCGAGGGGTGAGCTCCTACAATGAGCAGTTCTTC	CASSIAGRGVSSYNEQFF
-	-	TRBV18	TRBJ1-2	TGTGCCAGCTCACCAAGTCGGACAGAGGATGACTACACCTTC	CASSPSRTEDDYTF
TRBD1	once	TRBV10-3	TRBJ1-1	TGTGCCATCAGTGAACAGGGGGCGACTGAAGCTTTCTTT	CAISEQGATEAFF
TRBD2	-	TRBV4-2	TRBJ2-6	TGTGCCAGCAGCTTAGAGGGAGGGGCGGGGGCCAACGTCCTGACTTTC	CASSLEGGAGANVLTF
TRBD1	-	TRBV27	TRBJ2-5	TGTGCCAGCAGTTTTCAACGACAAGGGGACAGCCAAGAGACCCAGTACTTC	CASSFQRQGDSQETQYF
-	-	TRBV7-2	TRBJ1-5	TGTGCCAGCAGCTTAGATGGGAGGGGAGGGCTCCAGCCCCAGCATTTT	CASSLDGRGGLQPQHF
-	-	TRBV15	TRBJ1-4	TGTGCCACCAGCAGAGATCGCGAGGGGCGAGGTGAAAAACTGTTTTTT	CATSRDREGRGEKLFF
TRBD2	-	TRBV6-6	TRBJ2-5	TGTGCCAGCAGAAAGGGAGGGCCAGGGGAGACCCAGTACTTC	CASRKGGPGETQYF
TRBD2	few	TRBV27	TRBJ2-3	TGTGCCAGCAGTGAGGGACTAGCGGGAGGGCAAGATACGCAGTATTTT	CASSEGLAGGQDTQYF
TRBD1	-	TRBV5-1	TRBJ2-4	TGCGCCAGCAGCTTGTTAGGACAGGGGAGGGACATTCAGTACTTC	CASSLLGQGRDIQYF
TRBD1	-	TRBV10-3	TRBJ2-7	TGTGCCATCAGTGATCGGACAGGGACCACCTACGAGCAGTACTTC	CAISDRTGTTYEQYF
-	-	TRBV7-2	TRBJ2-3	TGTGCCAGCAGCTTAGATATCGCCGCAGCTACGCAGTATTTT	CASSLDIAAATQYF
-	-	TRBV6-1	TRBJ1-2	TGTGCCAGCAGTGGGTACAGGGCGGGGGGCTACACCTTC	CASSGYRAGGYTF
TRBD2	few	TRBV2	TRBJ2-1	TGTGCCAGCAGTGTCCCCTCGACTAGCGGGAGACTCTATGAGCAGTTCTTC	CASSVPSTSGRLYEQFF
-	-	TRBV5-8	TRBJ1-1	TGTGCCAGCAGCTTGGTTGCGGGAAACACTGAAGCTTTCTTT	CASSLVAGNTEAFF
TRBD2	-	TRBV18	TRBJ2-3	TGTGCCAGCACGCTCCAACTAGCGGCTCCTAGCACAGATACGCAGTATTTT	CASTLQLAAPSTDTQYF
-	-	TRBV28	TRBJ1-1	TGTGCCAGCAGGCCACCCGAGGGGTGGGACACTGAAGCTTTCTTT	CASRPPEGWDTEAFF
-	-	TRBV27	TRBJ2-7	TGTGCCAGCAGAATCAATTCTCGCCCCGGGGGCTACTACGAGCAGTACTTC	CASRINSRPGGYYEQYF
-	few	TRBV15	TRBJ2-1	TGTGCCACCAGCCGTCGGACGGGCGAGCAGTTCTTC	CATSRRTGEQFF
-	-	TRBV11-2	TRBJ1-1	TGTGCCAGCAGCCCATCGCGGGGGAAGGACACTGAAGCTTTCTTT	CASSPSRGKDTEAFF
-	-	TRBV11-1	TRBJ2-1	TGTGCCAGCTCGTGGGATGATCGGGCGTACAATGAGCAGTTCTTC	CASSWDDRAYNEQFF
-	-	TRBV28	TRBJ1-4	TGTGCCAGCAGTTTGACACATGGCTCTTTTGAAAAACTGTTTTTT	CASSLTHGSFEKLFF
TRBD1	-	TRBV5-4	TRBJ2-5	TGTGCCAGCAGCAGGGTAGGGACAGGGGAGACCCAGTACTTC	CASSRVGTGETQYF
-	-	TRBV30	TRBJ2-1	TGTGCCTGGAATAACAATGAGCAGTTCTTC	CAWNNNEQFF
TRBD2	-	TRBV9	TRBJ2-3	TGTGCCAGCAGCGCCTTAGCGGGGCAAGATACGCAGTATTTT	CASSALAGQDTQYF
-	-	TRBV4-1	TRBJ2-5	TGCGCCAGCAGCCAGTCGACCCTGACGGAGACCCAGTACTTC	CASSQSTLTETQYF
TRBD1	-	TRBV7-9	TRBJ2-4	TGTGCCAGCAGCTTCAAGGGACAGAGGGGAAACATTCAGTACTTC	CASSFKGQRGNIQYF
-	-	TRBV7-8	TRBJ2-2	TGTGCCAGCAGCAAGGACTTTTCTACCGGGGAGCTGTTTTTT	CASSKDFSTGELFF
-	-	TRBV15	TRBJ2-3	TGTGCCACCAGCAGAGATCAGCCAGCCTGGGCGGATACGCAGTATTTT	CATSRDQPAWADTQYF
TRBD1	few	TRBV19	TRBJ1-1	TGTGCCAGTAGTATAGGCGGACAGGGATTAACTGAAGCTTTCTTT	CASSIGGQGLTEAFF
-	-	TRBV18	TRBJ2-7	TGTGCCAGCTCACCACGAGCATACGAGCAGTACTTC	CASSPRAYEQYF
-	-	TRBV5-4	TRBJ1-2	TGTGCCAGCAGCCCGGACCCAGACTATGGCTACACCTTC	CASSPDPDYGYTF
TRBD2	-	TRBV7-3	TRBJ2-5	TGTGCCAGCAGCTTAAAAGCGGGAGTAGGGCAAGAGACCCAGTACTTC	CASSLKAGVGQETQYF
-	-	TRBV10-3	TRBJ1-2	TGTGCCTCCATGGAAAATACAGTTTCTGGAGGGTTGGGTTACACCTTC	CASMENTVSGGLGYTF
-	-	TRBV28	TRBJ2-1	TGTGCCAGCAGTTCCCCCGGGACCGACCTCAATGAGCAGTTCTTC	CASSSPGTDLNEQFF
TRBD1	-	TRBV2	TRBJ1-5	TGTGCCAGCACCGCAGGGACAGGGGAGCAGCCCCAGCATTTT	CASTAGTGEQPQHF
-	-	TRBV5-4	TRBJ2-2	TGTGCCACCTTCGGAGCAGGGGCGAACACCGGGGAGCTGTTTTTT	CATFGAGANTGELFF
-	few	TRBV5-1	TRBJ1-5	TGCGCCAGCAGCATGGGACAACAAAATCAGCCCCAGCATTTT	CASSMGQQNQPQHF
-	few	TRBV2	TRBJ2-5	TGTGCCAGCAGCGCGATCCTACTAGACTCAGAGACCCAGTACTTC	CASSAILLDSETQYF
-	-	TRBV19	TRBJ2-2	TGTGCCAGTAGCCCCACGCCGCCCACCGGGGAGCTGTTTTTT	CASSPTPPTGELFF
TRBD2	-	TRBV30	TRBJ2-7	TGTGCCTGGAGTCGACTAGCGGGAGGGAGCTCCTACGAGCAGTACTTC	CAWSRLAGGSSYEQYF
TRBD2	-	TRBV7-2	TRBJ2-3	TGTGCCAGCAGCCATGGGGGGAGCGGGAGGGCCGTAGCAGATACGCAGTATTTT	CASSHGGSGRAVADTQYF
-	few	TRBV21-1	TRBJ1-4	TGTGCCAGCACTGAAAAACTGTTTTTT	CASTEKLFF
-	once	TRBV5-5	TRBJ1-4	TGTGCCAGCAGCTTCAGGGCAACTAATGAAAAACTGTTTTTT	CASSFRATNEKLFF